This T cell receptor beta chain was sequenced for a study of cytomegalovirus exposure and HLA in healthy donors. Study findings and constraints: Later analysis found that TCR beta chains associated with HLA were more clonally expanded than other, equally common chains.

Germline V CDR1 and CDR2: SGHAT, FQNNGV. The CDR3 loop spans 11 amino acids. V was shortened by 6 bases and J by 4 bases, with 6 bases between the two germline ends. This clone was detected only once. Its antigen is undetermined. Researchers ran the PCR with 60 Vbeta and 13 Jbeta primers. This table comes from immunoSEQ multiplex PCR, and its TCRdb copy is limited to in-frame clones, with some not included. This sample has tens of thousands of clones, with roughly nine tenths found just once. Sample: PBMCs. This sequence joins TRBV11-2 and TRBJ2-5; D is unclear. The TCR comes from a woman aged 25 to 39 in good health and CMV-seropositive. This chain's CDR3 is CASRAVETQYF. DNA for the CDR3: TGTGCCAGCAGAGCCGTAGAGACCCAGTACTTC.